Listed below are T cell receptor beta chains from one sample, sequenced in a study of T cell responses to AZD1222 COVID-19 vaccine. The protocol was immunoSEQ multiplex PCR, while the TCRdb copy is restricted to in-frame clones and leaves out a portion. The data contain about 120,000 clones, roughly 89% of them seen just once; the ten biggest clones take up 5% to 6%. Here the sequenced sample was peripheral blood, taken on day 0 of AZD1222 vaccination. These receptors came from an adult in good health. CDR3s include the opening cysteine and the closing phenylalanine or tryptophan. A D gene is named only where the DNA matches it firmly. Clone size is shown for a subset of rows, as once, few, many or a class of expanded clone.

CASSPGREKLANSPLHF | TGTGCCAGCAGCCCGGGCCGTGAGAAACTCGCTAATTCACCCCTCCACTTT | NA | TRBV7-6 | NA | TRBJ1-6
CASSLDGHSGANVLTF | TGTGCCAGCAGTTTAGACGGTCACTCTGGGGCCAACGTCCTGACTTTC | once | TRBV28 | NA | TRBJ2-6
CASSRTGWNNEQFF | TGCGCCAGCAGTAGGACAGGGTGGAACAATGAGCAGTTCTTC | NA | TRBV10-1 | TRBD1 | TRBJ2-1
CASHGLPGGAGANVLTF | TGTGCCAGTCACGGTTTACCTGGGGGGGCTGGGGCCAACGTCCTGACTTTC | NA | TRBV19 | TRBD2 | TRBJ2-6
CASSLGGDTEAFF | TGTGCCAGCAGTCTTGGGGGGGACACTGAAGCTTTCTTT | once | TRBV27 | NA | TRBJ1-1
CASSLEQNQPQHF | TGTGCCAGCAGCTTGGAACAGAATCAGCCCCAGCATTTT | few | TRBV5-4 | NA | TRBJ1-5
CASRLDRGRHEEQFF | TGTGCCAGCAGGCTCGACAGGGGCCGCCACGAGGAGCAGTTCTTC | NA | TRBV6-5 | TRBD1 | TRBJ2-1
CSVGGAGQPQHF | TGCAGCGTTGGGGGGGCCGGTCAGCCCCAGCATTTT | NA | TRBV29-1 | NA | TRBJ1-5
CASSLGGRETQYF | TGTGCCAGCAGTTTAGGCGGCAGGGAGACCCAGTACTTC | NA | TRBV28 | NA | TRBJ2-5
CASSLFRAGEQFF | TGTGCCAGCAGTTTATTCCGCGCCGGTGAGCAGTTCTTC | few | TRBV28 | NA | TRBJ2-1
CASTPGASRIGYTF | TGTGCCAGCACGCCGGGGGCGAGTAGGATTGGCTACACCTTC | NA | TRBV6-5 | NA | TRBJ1-2
CASSESEPPYEQYF | TGTGCCAGCAGTGAATCCGAACCCCCCTACGAGCAGTACTTC | NA | TRBV6-1 | NA | TRBJ2-7
CASSRMTGENEKLFF | TGCGCCAGCAGCAGGATGACAGGGGAGAATGAAAAACTGTTTTTT | NA | TRBV5-1 | TRBD1 | TRBJ1-4
CASSPLSTGYEQYF | TGTGCCAGCAGTCCCCTTTCGACGGGCTACGAGCAGTACTTC | once | TRBV27 | NA | TRBJ2-7
CATSRAGSGNTIYF | TGTGCCACCAGCAGAGCGGGTTCTGGAAACACCATATATTTT | once | TRBV15 | NA | TRBJ1-3
CASTTLLVNTGELFF | TGTGCCAGCACCACACTACTCGTGAACACCGGGGAGCTGTTTTTT | few | TRBV6-6 | NA | TRBJ2-2
CASSLVNSPLHF | TGTGCCAGTAGTTTGGTGAATTCACCCCTCCACTTT | NA | TRBV19 | NA | TRBJ1-6
CASSRGGFSYGYTF | TGTGCCAGCAGTCGTGGGGGCTTCTCCTATGGCTACACCTTC | NA | TRBV27 | NA | TRBJ1-2
CASIPGGAGYEQYF | TGTGCCAGCATCCCAGGGGGCGCTGGCTACGAGCAGTACTTC | NA | TRBV2 | TRBD1 | TRBJ2-7
CASSISGYGYTF | TGTGCCAGTAGTATCTCCGGATATGGCTACACCTTC | NA | TRBV19 | NA | TRBJ1-2
CASSLDSSNQPQHF | TGTGCCAGCAGCTTGGACTCTAGCAATCAGCCCCAGCATTTT | once | TRBV7-2 | NA | TRBJ1-5
CSASNGGANYGYTF | TGCAGTGCTAGTAATGGCGGTGCTAACTATGGCTACACCTTC | NA | TRBV20-1 | NA | TRBJ1-2
CAIGAALGEETQYF | TGTGCCATAGGGGCGGCCCTCGGCGAAGAGACCCAGTACTTC | NA | TRBV3-1/TRBV3-2 | NA | TRBJ2-5
CASSPGPPGYTQYF | TGTGCCAGCAGTCCCGGCCCCCCGGGCTATACGCAGTATTTT | NA | TRBV6-5 | NA | TRBJ2-3
CASSQVGGTLTGELFF | TGTGCCAGCAGCCAAGTGGGAGGGACCCTCACCGGGGAGCTGTTTTTT | NA | TRBV3-1/TRBV3-2 | TRBD2 | TRBJ2-2
CASSSRATNEKLFF | TGTGCTAGCAGCTCAAGAGCAACTAATGAAAAACTGTTTTTT | NA | TRBV7-7 | NA | TRBJ1-4
CASSLGLGQNTGELFF | TGTGCCAGCAGCTTAGGGCTGGGGCAGAACACCGGGGAGCTGTTTTTT | NA | TRBV7-6 | NA | TRBJ2-2
CASSLSRGQLGGYTF | TGTGCCAGCAGCTTGAGCCGGGGGCAGTTAGGTGGCTACACCTTC | NA | TRBV5-4 | NA | TRBJ1-2
CAIKGGAYGYTF | TGTGCCATCAAGGGGGGGGCCTATGGCTACACCTTC | NA | TRBV6-5 | NA | TRBJ1-2
CSASFGTGLNSPLHF | TGCAGTGCTAGTTTTGGGACAGGGTTAAATTCACCCCTCCACTTT | once | TRBV20-1 | TRBD1 | TRBJ1-6
CASSPPGALTGYTF | TGTGCCAGCAGCCCTCCCGGCGCCCTAACCGGCTACACCTTC | NA | TRBV9 | NA | TRBJ1-2
CASSLWVTGYTF | TGTGCCAGCAGCTTATGGGTCACAGGCTACACCTTC | NA | TRBV28 | NA | TRBJ1-2
CASSWTGGYNQPQHF | TGTGCCAGCAGCTGGACAGGGGGCTACAATCAGCCCCAGCATTTT | NA | TRBV6-5 | TRBD1 | TRBJ1-5
CASSSRGEAKNIQYF | TGTGCCAGCAGTAGCAGGGGTGAAGCCAAAAACATTCAGTACTTC | NA | TRBV6-5 | NA | TRBJ2-4
CASSSSVSYNEQFF | TGTGCCAGCAGCAGTAGTGTGTCCTACAATGAGCAGTTCTTC | NA | TRBV6-5 | NA | TRBJ2-1
CASSPPTETGRWFF | TGCGCCAGCAGCCCCCCGACAGAGACTGGCCGTTGGTTCTTC | once | TRBV4-1 | NA | TRBJ2-1
CASSLSGTTDTQYF | TGCGCCAGCAGCCTTAGCGGGACGACAGATACGCAGTATTTT | NA | TRBV4-1 | TRBD2 | TRBJ2-3
CASSLAWEGGGEQYF | TGCGCCAGCAGCTTGGCGTGGGAGGGTGGCGGCGAGCAGTACTTC | NA | TRBV5-1 | TRBD2 | TRBJ2-7
CASSFSGGYDEQFF | TGTGCCAGCAGCTTTAGTGGGGGGTACGATGAGCAGTTCTTC | NA | TRBV5-8 | NA | TRBJ2-1
CASSPTITGQNGYTF | TGTGCCAGCAGCCCGACTATTACGGGGCAGAATGGCTACACCTTC | once | TRBV7-2 | NA | TRBJ1-2
CASSFQGVTNSPLHF | TGTGCCAGCAGCTTCCAGGGGGTGACTAATTCACCCCTCCACTTT | few | TRBV5-6 | TRBD1 | TRBJ1-6
CASSELGSHQPQHF | TGTGCCAGCAGTGAATTGGGGAGCCATCAGCCCCAGCATTTT | NA | TRBV2 | NA | TRBJ1-5
CASSFGQGGYEQYF | TGTGCCAGCAGTTTTGGCCAGGGGGGATACGAGCAGTACTTC | NA | TRBV28 | NA | TRBJ2-7
CASSEGGLNQPQHF | TGTGCCAGCAGTGAAGGCGGGTTGAATCAGCCCCAGCATTTT | NA | TRBV6-1 | NA | TRBJ1-5
CASSPEMGGNTIYF | TGTGCCAGCAGCCCCGAGATGGGTGGAAACACCATATATTTT | once | TRBV9 | NA | TRBJ1-3
CASSVAGLASYEQYF | TGTGCCAGCAGCGTAGCTGGGCTAGCTTCCTACGAGCAGTACTTC | NA | TRBV9 | NA | TRBJ2-7
CASSEGGSSGNTIYF | TGTGCCAGCAGCGAAGGCGGGAGCTCTGGAAACACCATATATTTT | NA | TRBV9 | NA | TRBJ1-3
CASSPLRGNTEAFF | TGTGCCAGCAGTCCTCTCAGGGGGAACACTGAAGCTTTCTTT | few | TRBV2 | NA | TRBJ1-1
CASSLWSSYNSPLHF | TGTGCCAGCAGTTTATGGAGCTCCTATAATTCACCCCTCCACTTT | NA | TRBV27 | NA | TRBJ1-6
CASFRGFNYGYTF | TGTGCCAGCTTTCGTGGGTTCAACTATGGCTACACCTTC | NA | TRBV6-5 | NA | TRBJ1-2
CASSKGRVNTEAFF | TGTGCCAGTAGTAAGGGTCGCGTGAACACTGAAGCTTTCTTT | NA | TRBV19 | NA | TRBJ1-1
CSAGGRGINNEQFF | TGCAGCGCCGGTGGACGCGGCATTAATAATGAGCAGTTCTTC | NA | TRBV29-1 | NA | TRBJ2-1
CASTAFLNTEAFF | TGCGCCAGCACGGCGTTTCTGAACACTGAAGCTTTCTTT | NA | TRBV10-2 | NA | TRBJ1-1
CASSLFKRGGVYYEQYF | TGTGCCAGCAGTTTATTCAAGCGGGGGGGAGTCTACTACGAGCAGTACTTC | once | TRBV27 | TRBD2 | TRBJ2-7